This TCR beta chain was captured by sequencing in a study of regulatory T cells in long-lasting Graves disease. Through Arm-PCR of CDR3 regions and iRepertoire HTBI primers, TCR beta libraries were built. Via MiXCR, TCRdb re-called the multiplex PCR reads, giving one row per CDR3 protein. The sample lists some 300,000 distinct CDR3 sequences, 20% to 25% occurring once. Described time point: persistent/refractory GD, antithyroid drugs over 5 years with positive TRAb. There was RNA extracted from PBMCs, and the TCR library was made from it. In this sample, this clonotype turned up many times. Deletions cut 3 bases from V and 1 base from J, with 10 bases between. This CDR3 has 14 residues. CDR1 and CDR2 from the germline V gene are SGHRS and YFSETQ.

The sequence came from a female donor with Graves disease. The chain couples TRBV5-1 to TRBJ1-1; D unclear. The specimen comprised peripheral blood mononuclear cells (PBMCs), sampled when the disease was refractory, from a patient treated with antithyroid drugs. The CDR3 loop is CASSSGERNTEAFF. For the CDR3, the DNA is TGCGCCAGCAGCTCTGGAGAAAGGAACACTGAAGCTTTCTTT.